The TCR beta chain under discussion was sequenced for a study of identical twins. TCRdb re-derived calls from the 5' RACE reads in MiXCR, one entry per CDR3 protein. This sample has approximately 280,000 distinct CDR3 sequences, with under 9.5% found just once. Whole-study results and caveats: The study reached conclusions through statistical analysis that was cross-sectional, not following the same donors.

Concerning this clonotype itself: What it recognizes is unknown.

The V gene's germline CDR1 is MGHRA and CDR2 YSYEKL. Losses at the gene ends were 3 bases for V and 4 bases for J; bases not matched to a gene: 7. CDR3 size: 15 residues. The sample was also linked to a second study, of yellow fever vaccine responses in identical twins.

The chain recombines TRBV4-1 with TRBJ1-1; 8 bases match TRBD1. The sequence derives from a woman aged 18-35 years in good health. The source material was memory (CD45RO+) T cells sorted from blood. CDR3 region: CASSQSTGVVTEAFF. The CDR3 DNA reads as TGCGCCAGCAGCCAGTCGACAGGGGTCGTCACTGAAGCTTTCTTT.